Reported below is one TCR beta chain. An input of about 0.5 to 1 ug of RNA was subjected to reverse transcription using random hexamers. By means of immunoSEQ multiplex PCR, TCR beta CDR3 spanning 54 Vbeta and 13 Jbeta underwent amplification. TCRdb fed the immunoSEQ multiplex PCR reads into MiXCR, producing one record per CDR3 protein. This table holds fewer than 85,000 distinct CDR3 sequences, about 95% found once. This sample is drawn from a study of CD8 T cells in Susac syndrome. V shed 6 bases and J shed 14 bases, with 9 bases lying between them. The length of the CDR3 is 8 residues. The germline CDR1 and CDR2 sequences are DFQATT and SNEGSKA (reference sequence).

The gene calls are TRBV20-1 and TRBJ2-3, with D hard to call. This receptor was obtained from a human donor with multiple sclerosis. Sequencing used CD8+ T cells from PBMCs. CDR3 coding DNA: TGCAGTGCCGTTCCCCGGTATTTT. This codes for CSAVPRYF.